This is a list of T cell receptor beta chains from one sample in a study of graft-versus-host responses after intestinal transplantation. Sequencing used immunoSEQ multiplex PCR; TCRdb keeps in-frame clones, though not all of them. In the table there are about 39,000 clones, roughly 93% of which are singletons. These receptors' targets are unknown. The sample here was unstimulated CD8+ T cells sorted from spleen or lymph node cells, taken before transplant. These receptors originate from a human donor who was the organ donor for an intestinal transplant. Each CDR3 is given with its conserved first and last residue. Fields, in order: D gene, V gene, clone size, J gene, CDR3 DNA, CDR3 protein. A D gene is named only where the DNA matches it firmly. The size entry is marked missing in some rows and otherwise reads once, few, many or a size class.

>NA|TRBV5-1|NA|TRBJ2-5
TGCGCCAGCAGCTTGGATGGGGGGGGCACCCAGCAAGAGACCCAGTACTTC
CASSLDGGGTQQETQYF
>TRBD1|TRBV28|NA|TRBJ2-1
TGTGCCAGCAGTTCCTTCCTGGACAGGGTCTCCTACAATGAGCAGTTCTTC
CASSSFLDRVSYNEQFF
>TRBD2|TRBV10-3|NA|TRBJ2-1
TGTGCCAGTGCGTGGACTAGCGGGAAAGGGAATGAGCAGTTCTTC
CASAWTSGKGNEQFF
>TRBD2|TRBV29-1|NA|TRBJ2-5
TGCAGCGGGGCCGGGGGGGACCAAGAGACCCAGTACTTC
CSGAGGDQETQYF
>NA|TRBV7-2|NA|TRBJ2-7
TGTGCCAGCAGCTCGACCTACTACGAGCAGTACTTC
CASSSTYYEQYF
>NA|TRBV27|NA|TRBJ2-3
TGTGCCAGCAGTTTCGTTGGCACAGATACGCAGTATTTT
CASSFVGTDTQYF
>NA|TRBV15|NA|TRBJ1-4
TGTGCCACCAGCGCGAACAGGCAAGCGGGGGAAAAACTGTTTTTT
CATSANRQAGEKLFF
>NA|TRBV6-5|NA|TRBJ2-3
TGTGCCAGCAGTAACTCTTCAGGGGAGTATACGCAGTATTTT
CASSNSSGEYTQYF
>NA|TRBV15|NA|TRBJ2-7
TGTGCCACCAGCAGAGGGGGCAGGGCCTACGAGCAGTACTTC
CATSRGGRAYEQYF
>TRBD1|TRBV9|NA|TRBJ2-6
TGTGCCAGCAGCGGAAGACAGGGTGAACCCTCTGGGGCCAACGTCCTGACTTTC
CASSGRQGEPSGANVLTF
>NA|TRBV29-1|NA|TRBJ2-7
TGCAGCGTTGAAGGGAAGGGCTACGAGCAGTACTTC
CSVEGKGYEQYF
>NA|TRBV5-4|NA|TRBJ1-1
TGTGCCAGCAGCTTCCGTGCCGGGGGTGACACTGAAGCTTTCTTT
CASSFRAGGDTEAFF
>NA|TRBV9|once|TRBJ1-3
TGTGCCAGCAGCGTAGACAACTCTGGAAACACCATATATTTT
CASSVDNSGNTIYF
>NA|TRBV7-6|NA|TRBJ1-4
TGTGCCAGCAGCCTGGGACAACAGCGGAGATCAACTAATGAAAAACTGTTTTTT
CASSLGQQRRSTNEKLFF
>TRBD2|TRBV5-1|NA|TRBJ2-2
TGCGCCAGCAGCTTTCGGACTAGCGGGAGGACCGGGGAGCTGTTTTTT
CASSFRTSGRTGELFF
>NA|TRBV27|NA|TRBJ2-7
TGTGCCAGCAGCTGGACACCTATCTCCTACGAGCAGTACTTC
CASSWTPISYEQYF
>NA|TRBV15|NA|TRBJ1-1
TGTGCCACCAGCAGAGATCGGGCGGGGTACATGAACACTGAAGCTTTCTTT
CATSRDRAGYMNTEAFF
>TRBD1|TRBV27|NA|TRBJ1-1
TGTGCCAGCAGTTTTTCCAGGGGGCGCGTGGCTTTCTTT
CASSFSRGRVAFF
>NA|TRBV7-9|NA|TRBJ2-7
TGTGCCAGCAGCTTACGAACGAACCGGGACTCCTACGAGCAGTACTTC
CASSLRTNRDSYEQYF
>TRBD2|TRBV15|NA|TRBJ2-1
TGTGCCACCATGACTAGCCCTCTGGGGGAGCAGTTCTTC
CATMTSPLGEQFF
>NA|TRBV10-3|NA|TRBJ2-1
TGTGCCATCAGGTCCAACGTCAGGCCCTACAATGAGCAGTTCTTC
CAIRSNVRPYNEQFF
>NA|TRBV4-3|once|TRBJ2-2
TGCGCCAGCAGCCAAGAGGGGAGAGACTATCTCACCGGGGAGCTGTTTTTT
CASSQEGRDYLTGELFF
>TRBD2|TRBV10-3|NA|TRBJ2-7
TGTGCCATCAGTGGCGGGGGGATGGCGGGAGACCCCTACGAGCAGTACTTC
CAISGGGMAGDPYEQYF
>TRBD2|TRBV6-4|NA|TRBJ2-2
TGTGCCAGCGGGACTAGCGCCACCGGGGAGCTGTTTTTT
CASGTSATGELFF
>NA|TRBV19|NA|TRBJ1-5
TGTGCCAGTAAAGTCCCAGGGCCTTATCAGCCCCAGCATTTT
CASKVPGPYQPQHF
>NA|TRBV27|NA|TRBJ2-3
TGTGCCAGCAGTTTATCAGGGGAGAGAGGGGGCACAGATACGCAGTATTTT
CASSLSGERGGTDTQYF
>TRBD1|TRBV10-3|once|TRBJ1-2
TGTGCCATGCAAACAGGGGATTCGACTTTCTATGGCTACACCTTC
CAMQTGDSTFYGYTF
>NA|TRBV19|NA|TRBJ2-5
TGTGCCAGTAGTATACAGGGTATGGAGACCCAGTACTTC
CASSIQGMETQYF
>NA|TRBV6-5|NA|TRBJ2-7
TGTGCCAGCAGTGGGCGGGACATCTCCTCCTACGAGCAGTACTTC
CASSGRDISSYEQYF
>TRBD2|TRBV7-8|NA|TRBJ2-5
TGTGCCAGCAGCTTAGTTTCTAGCGGGAGCAGACAGACCCAGTACTTC
CASSLVSSGSRQTQYF
>NA|TRBV7-2|NA|TRBJ2-7
TGTGCCAGCAGCTTAAGGAGAAATTACGAGCAGTACTTC
CASSLRRNYEQYF
>NA|TRBV5-6|NA|TRBJ2-7
TGTGCCAGCAGCTCCGGGACGGCCTACGAGCAGTACTTC
CASSSGTAYEQYF
>NA|TRBV29-1|NA|TRBJ2-7
TGCAGCGTTGAAGATGGACAGCTATACGAGCAGTACTTC
CSVEDGQLYEQYF
>NA|TRBV4-3|NA|TRBJ2-1
TGCGCCAGCAGCCAAGAGTACAGGGTATTTGTCGAGCCCTCCTACAATGAGCAGTTCTTC
CASSQEYRVFVEPSYNEQFF
>TRBD1|TRBV29-1|NA|TRBJ1-1
TGCAGCGTTGAAAGGGACAGTAATGAAGCTTTCTTT
CSVERDSNEAFF
>NA|TRBV4-3|NA|TRBJ2-1
TGCGCCAGCAGCCAGGATCGAGCGGGCCCATCGGGATACAATGAGCAGTTCTTC
CASSQDRAGPSGYNEQFF
>TRBD1|TRBV5-4|NA|TRBJ2-2
TGTGCCAGCAGCCCAATAAACCGGGACAGGGGGGCCGGGGAGCTGTTTTTT
CASSPINRDRGAGELFF
>NA|TRBV27|NA|TRBJ2-2
TGTGCCAGCCAACCCCAGGATAACACCGGGGAGCTGTTTTTT
CASQPQDNTGELFF
>TRBD2|TRBV9|NA|TRBJ2-1
TGTGCCAGCAGCGCCAACCCGGGACTAGCGGGTCCGAGCCTTTCCTACAATGAGCAGTTCTTC
CASSANPGLAGPSLSYNEQFF
>TRBD2|TRBV7-6|NA|TRBJ2-1
TGTGCCAGCAGCTTAGTCGGGCCCGTAGCGGGAGGGCCGCGGTTCAATGAGCAGTTCTTC
CASSLVGPVAGGPRFNEQFF
>TRBD1|TRBV19|NA|TRBJ1-2
TGTGCCAGCCGGGACCCAGGGGGTGGCTACACCTTC
CASRDPGGGYTF
>NA|TRBV6-5|NA|TRBJ1-1
TGTGCCAGCAGTTACGGGGGGGAGACTGAAGCTTTCTTT
CASSYGGETEAFF
>TRBD1|TRBV7-2|NA|TRBJ2-7
TGTGCCAGCAGCTTGACAGGGTCCTCCTACGAGCAGTACTTC
CASSLTGSSYEQYF
>NA|TRBV4-3|NA|TRBJ1-5
TGCGCCAGCAGCCAGGCACAGGGCGGTGTGTATAGCAATCAGCCCCAGCATTTT
CASSQAQGGVYSNQPQHF
>NA|TRBV9|NA|TRBJ1-2
TGTGCCAGCAGCGTCGGGGACAACAATTATGGCTACACCTTC
CASSVGDNNYGYTF
>NA|TRBV10-3|NA|TRBJ2-1
TGTGCCATCAGGGAGGAGCGAGGGGACAATGAGCAGTTCTTC
CAIREERGDNEQFF
>TRBD2|TRBV4-1|NA|TRBJ2-2
TGCGCCAGCAGCCAGAAGACTAGCGGGAGATTTGGCACCGGGGAGCTGTTTTTT
CASSQKTSGRFGTGELFF
>NA|TRBV4-3|NA|TRBJ1-5
TGCGCCAGCAGCCAAACTAGGGGTACCTATCAGCCCCAGCATTTT
CASSQTRGTYQPQHF
>NA|TRBV27|NA|TRBJ1-1
TGTGCCAGCAGTTTATTACAGAACACTGAAGCTTTCTTT
CASSLLQNTEAFF